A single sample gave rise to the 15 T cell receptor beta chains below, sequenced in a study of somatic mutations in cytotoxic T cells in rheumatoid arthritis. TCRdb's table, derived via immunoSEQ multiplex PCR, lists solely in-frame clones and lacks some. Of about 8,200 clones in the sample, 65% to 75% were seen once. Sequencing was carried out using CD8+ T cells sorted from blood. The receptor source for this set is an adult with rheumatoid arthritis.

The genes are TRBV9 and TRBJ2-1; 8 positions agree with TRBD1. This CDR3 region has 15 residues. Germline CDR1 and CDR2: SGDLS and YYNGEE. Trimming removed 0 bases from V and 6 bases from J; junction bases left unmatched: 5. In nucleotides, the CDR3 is TGTGCCAGCAGCGTAGGCGCGGACAGGGCCAATGAGCAGTTCTTC. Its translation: CASSVGADRANEQFF.

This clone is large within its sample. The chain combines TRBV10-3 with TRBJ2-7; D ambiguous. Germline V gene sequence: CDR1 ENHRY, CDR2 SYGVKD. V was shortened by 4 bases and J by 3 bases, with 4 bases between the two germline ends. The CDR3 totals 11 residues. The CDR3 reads CAISVDYEQYF. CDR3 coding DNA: TGTGCCATCAGTGTAGACTACGAGCAGTACTTC.

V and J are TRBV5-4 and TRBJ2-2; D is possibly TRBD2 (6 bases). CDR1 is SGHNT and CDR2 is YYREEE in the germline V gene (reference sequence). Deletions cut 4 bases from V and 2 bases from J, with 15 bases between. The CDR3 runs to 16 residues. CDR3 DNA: TGTGCCAGCAGCCCGCTGCGCGGGGTAAACACCGGGGAGCTGTTTTTT. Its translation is CASSPLRGVNTGELFF.

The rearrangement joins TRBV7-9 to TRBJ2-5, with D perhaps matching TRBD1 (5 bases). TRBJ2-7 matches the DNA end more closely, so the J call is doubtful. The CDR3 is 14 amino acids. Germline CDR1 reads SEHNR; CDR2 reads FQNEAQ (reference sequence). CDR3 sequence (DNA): TGTGCCAGCAGCCATCCCCTAAAGGGGAACGAGCAGTACTTC. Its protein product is CASSHPLKGNEQYF.

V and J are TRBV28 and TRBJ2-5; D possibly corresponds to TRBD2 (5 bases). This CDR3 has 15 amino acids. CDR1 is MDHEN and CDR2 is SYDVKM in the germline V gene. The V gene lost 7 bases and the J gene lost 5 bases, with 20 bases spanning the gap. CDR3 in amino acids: CASIHREGIGETQYF. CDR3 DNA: TGTGCCAGCATTCACCGGGAAGGGATCGGGGAGACCCAGTACTTC.

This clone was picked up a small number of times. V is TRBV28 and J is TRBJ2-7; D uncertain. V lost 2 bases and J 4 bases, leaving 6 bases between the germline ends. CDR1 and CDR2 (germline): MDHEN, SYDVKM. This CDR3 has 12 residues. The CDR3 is CASSLARYEQYF. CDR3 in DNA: TGTGCCAGCAGTTTAGCGCGGTACGAGCAGTACTTC.

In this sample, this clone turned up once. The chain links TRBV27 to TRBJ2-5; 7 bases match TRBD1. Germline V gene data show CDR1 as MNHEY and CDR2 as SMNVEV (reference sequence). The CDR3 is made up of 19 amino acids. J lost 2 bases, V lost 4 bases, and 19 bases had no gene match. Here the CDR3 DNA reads TGTGCCAGCAGTTCCCTCCTAGAGAAAACTGGACAGGCACAAGAGACCCAGTACTTC. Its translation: CASSSLLEKTGQAQETQYF.

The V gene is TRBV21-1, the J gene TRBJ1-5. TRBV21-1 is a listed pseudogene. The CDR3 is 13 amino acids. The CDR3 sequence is CALLWDGPQPQHF. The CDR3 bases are TGTGCCCTTTTGTGGGATGGGCCTCAGCCCCAGCATTTT.

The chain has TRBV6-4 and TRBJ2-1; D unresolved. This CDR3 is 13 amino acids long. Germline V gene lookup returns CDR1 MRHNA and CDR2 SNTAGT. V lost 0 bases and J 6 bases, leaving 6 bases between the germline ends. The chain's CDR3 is CASSDSEPNEQFF. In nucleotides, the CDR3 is TGTGCCAGCAGTGACTCGGAACCCAATGAGCAGTTCTTC.

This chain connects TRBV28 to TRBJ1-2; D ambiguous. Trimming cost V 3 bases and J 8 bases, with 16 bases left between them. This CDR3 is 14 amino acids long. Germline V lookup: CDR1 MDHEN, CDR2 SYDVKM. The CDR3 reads CASSFAGESQGYTF. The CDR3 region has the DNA TGTGCCAGCAGTTTCGCAGGTGAAAGCCAGGGCTACACCTTC.

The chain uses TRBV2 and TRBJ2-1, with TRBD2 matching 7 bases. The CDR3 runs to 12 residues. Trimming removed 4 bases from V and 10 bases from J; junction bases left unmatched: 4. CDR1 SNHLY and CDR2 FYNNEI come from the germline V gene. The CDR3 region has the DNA TGTGCCAGCAGTGCCACTAGCGCCGAGCAGTTCTTC. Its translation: CASSATSAEQFF.

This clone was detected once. CDR3 nucleotides: TGTGCCAGCAGTTTACCTTCCCCAGCCAGAGCCTCCTACGAGCAGTACTTC. It yields the protein CASSLPSPARASYEQYF. V and J are TRBV28 and TRBJ2-7; D is unresolved. Trimming left V 2 bases short and J 0 bases short, with 17 bases between. This CDR3 contains 17 residues. CDR1 and CDR2 from the germline V gene are MDHEN and SYDVKM.

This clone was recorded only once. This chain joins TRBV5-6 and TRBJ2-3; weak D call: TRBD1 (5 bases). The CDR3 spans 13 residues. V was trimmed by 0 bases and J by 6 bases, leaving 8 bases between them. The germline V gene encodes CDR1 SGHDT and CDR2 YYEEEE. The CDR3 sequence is CASSLAGRDTQYF. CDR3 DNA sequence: TGTGCCAGCAGCTTGGCAGGGCGGGATACGCAGTATTTT.

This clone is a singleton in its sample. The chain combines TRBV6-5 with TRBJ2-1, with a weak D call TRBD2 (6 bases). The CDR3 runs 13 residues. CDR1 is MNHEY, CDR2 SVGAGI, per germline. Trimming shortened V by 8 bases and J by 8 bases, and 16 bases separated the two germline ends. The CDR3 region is CASGTGVLDEQFF. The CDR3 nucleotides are TGTGCCAGCGGGACGGGAGTTCTGGATGAGCAGTTCTTC.

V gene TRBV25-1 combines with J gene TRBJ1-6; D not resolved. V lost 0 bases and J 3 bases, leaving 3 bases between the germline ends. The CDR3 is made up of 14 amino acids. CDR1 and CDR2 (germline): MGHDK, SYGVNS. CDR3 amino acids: CASSEYSYNSPLHF. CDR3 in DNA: TGTGCCAGCAGTGAATACAGCTATAATTCACCCCTCCACTTT.